What follows are 24 T cell receptor beta chains derived from one specimen sequenced in a study of blood T cell repertoires in COVID-19. Assay: immunoSEQ multiplex PCR; the TCRdb copy retains only in-frame clones and omits some. This table holds roughly 190,000 clones, approximately 86% found once. The material sequenced was PBMCs or T cells enriched from blood (not recorded which). The receptors stem from a woman aged 55-69 years with acute COVID-19.

The chain carries TRBV10-1 and TRBJ2-2; TRBD2 matches 13 bases. After removal of 2 bases from V and 1 base from J, the junction contained 7 bases not matched to a gene. The CDR3 length is 19 residues. In germline, CDR1 is WNHNN, CDR2 SYGVQD (reference sequence). The CDR3, as DNA: TGCGCCAGCAGTGAGATCACCGGGACTAGCGGGAAGAACACCGGGGAGCTGTTTTTT. Protein: CASSEITGTSGKNTGELFF.

This sequence joins TRBV19 and TRBJ2-4, with a weak D call TRBD2 (6 bases). Germline-derived CDR1 and CDR2 are LNHDA and SQIVND (reference sequence). The V gene lost 8 bases and the J gene lost 7 bases, with 18 bases spanning the gap. CDR3 length: 14 amino acids. The CDR3 sequence: CASGTGEGANIQYF. The CDR3, as DNA: TGTGCCAGTGGCACGGGAGAGGGCGCGAACATTCAGTACTTC.

The V and J genes are TRBV6-5 and TRBJ2-2; D call uncertain. The CDR3 extends over 14 amino acids. Germline assignment: CDR1 MNHEY and CDR2 SVGAGI. V shed 2 bases and J shed 6 bases, with 10 bases lying between them. The CDR3 sequence is CASSYRQVAGELFF. In nucleotides, the CDR3 is TGTGCCAGCAGTTACCGGCAGGTTGCCGGGGAGCTGTTTTTT.

V gene TRBV30 combines with J gene TRBJ1-4; tentatively, D is TRBD1 (6 bases). The CDR3 is 16 amino acids. The germline gives CDR1 GTSNPN, CDR2 SVGIG (reference sequence). V was trimmed by 3 bases and J by 2 bases, leaving 16 bases between them. CDR3 residues: CAWSHHATGTNEKLFF. The CDR3 DNA follows: TGTGCCTGGAGCCACCACGCTACAGGGACTAATGAAAAACTGTTTTTT.

The chain combines TRBV28 with TRBJ1-4; TRBD1 might be the D (6 bases). Trimming removed 6 bases at V and 8 bases at J, with 10 bases between. CDR1 is MDHEN and CDR2 is SYDVKM in the germline V gene. This CDR3 contains 12 residues. The CDR3 bases are TGTGCCAGCAGCCTGAGGGGGGAAAAACTGTTTTTT. It is translated as CASSLRGEKLFF.

The gene calls are TRBV4-3 and TRBJ2-2; D might be TRBD1 (5 bases). The germline CDR1 and CDR2 sequences are LGHNA and YSLEER. This CDR3 comprises 14 residues. V gave up 1 base and J gave up 5 bases, with 8 bases separating them. CDR3 sequence (DNA): TGCGCCAGCAGCCAAGGCAAGGGGACCGGGGAGCTGTTTTTT. Its protein is CASSQGKGTGELFF.

This clone was recorded a few times. The J gene is TRBJ2-3, the V gene TRBV6-5; TRBD1 agrees at 12 bases. The CDR3 runs to 15 residues. The V and J ends lost 6 bases and 6 bases, in that order; junction bases with no gene match: 7. Looked up from germline, CDR1 is MNHEY and CDR2 is SVGAGI. The CDR3 reads CASRTGTGGPDTQYF. CDR3 sequence (DNA): TGTGCCAGCAGGACCGGGACAGGGGGCCCGGATACGCAGTATTTT.

J is TRBJ1-4 and V is TRBV19; D not certain. Trimming stripped 4 bases from V and 8 bases from J, with 11 bases between. The length of the CDR3 is 13 residues. In germline, CDR1 is LNHDA, CDR2 SQIVND (reference sequence). The CDR3 loop reads CASSTNRGEKLFF. CDR3 nucleotide sequence: TGTGCCAGTAGTACCAACCGAGGCGAAAAACTGTTTTTT.

The chain uses TRBV7-6 and TRBJ1-5, with D unclear. This CDR3 contains 13 residues. Trimming took off 1 base at V and 6 bases at J, with 7 bases between the two ends. CDR1 and CDR2 from the germline V gene are SGHVS and FNYEAQ. The CDR3 coding sequence is TGTGCCAGCAGCTTAGGGTTGCGTCAGCCCCAGCATTTT. It yields the protein CASSLGLRQPQHF.

The chain is built from TRBV10-1 and TRBJ2-2, with TRBD1 as a possible D gene (6 bases). The CDR3 is made up of 18 amino acids. Germline V gene sequence: CDR1 WNHNN, CDR2 SYGVQD (reference sequence). Trimming left V 6 bases short and J 1 base short, with 21 bases between. The CDR3 region is CASSSGQLPRLNTGELFF. CDR3 DNA: TGCGCCAGCAGCTCCGGACAGCTACCGCGACTGAACACCGGGGAGCTGTTTTTT.

This sequence joins TRBV28 and TRBJ1-2, with D unclear. Germline V CDR1 and CDR2: MDHEN, SYDVKM. This CDR3 is built from 11 residues. V lost 7 bases, J lost 1 base, and 4 bases lay in between. Here the CDR3 reads CASTNNYGYTF. The CDR3 nucleotides are TGTGCCAGCACAAATAACTATGGCTACACCTTC.

V is TRBV5-1 and J is TRBJ1-4; D is possibly TRBD1 (5 bases). V lost 5 bases and J 0 bases, leaving 11 bases between the germline ends. This CDR3 has 15 residues. Germline V gene data show CDR1 as SGHRS and CDR2 as YFSETQ. The CDR3 nucleotides read TGCGCCAGCAGGTTACAGGTCTCAACTAATGAAAAACTGTTTTTT. Translation: CASRLQVSTNEKLFF.

The chain couples TRBV5-1 to TRBJ2-2, with 11 bases lining up with TRBD2. The CDR3 has 17 residues. Germline V lookup: CDR1 SGHRS, CDR2 YFSETQ. V lost 0 bases, J lost 3 bases, and 4 bases stayed unmatched. The CDR3 is CASSLATSGGDTGELFF. In DNA, the CDR3 is TGCGCCAGCAGCTTGGCCACTAGCGGGGGAGACACCGGGGAGCTGTTTTTT. Complete variable domain (other parts from reference TRBV5-1 and TRBJ2-2): KAGVTQTPRYLIKTRGQQVTLSCSPISGHRSVSWYQQTPGQGLQFLFEYFSETQRNKGNFPGRFSGRQFSNSRSEMNVSTLELGDSALYLCASSLATSGGDTGELFFGEGSRLTVL.

The CDR3 loop is CASSELGEYNEQFF. The CDR3 DNA sequence: TGTGCCAGCAGTGAATTGGGAGAGTACAATGAGCAGTTCTTC. The J gene is TRBJ2-1, the V gene TRBV25-1; TRBD2 is a possible D gene (5 bases). Trimming stripped 1 base from V and 4 bases from J, with 8 bases between. The CDR3 contains 14 residues. Germline values: CDR1 MGHDK, CDR2 SYGVNS.

The chain carries TRBV4-2 and TRBJ2-7, with TRBD2 matching over 8 bases. Germline trimming cut 0 bases from V and 2 bases from J; bases unmatched to any gene: 3. The CDR3 is made up of 15 amino acids. Germline values: CDR1 LGHNA, CDR2 YNFKEQ. The CDR3 here is CASSQEVAGTYEQYF. CDR3 DNA: TGTGCCAGCAGCCAAGAGGTAGCGGGGACCTACGAGCAGTACTTC.

The V gene is TRBV7-9, the J gene TRBJ2-1; D may be TRBD2 (6 bases). From germline, CDR1 is SEHNR and CDR2 FQNEAQ (reference sequence). Trimming shortened V by 4 bases and J by 8 bases, and 15 bases separated the two germline ends. The CDR3 totals 14 residues. CDR3 in amino acids: CASSSGISGYEQFF. Here the CDR3 DNA reads TGTGCCAGCAGCTCGGGAATTAGCGGCTATGAGCAGTTCTTC. The full variable domain, its missing parts supplied by reference TRBV7-9 and TRBJ2-1, is DTGVSQNPRHKITKRGQNVTFRCDPISEHNRLYWYRQTLGQGPEFLTYFQNEAQLEKSRLLSDRFSAERPKGSFSTLEIQRTEQGDSAMYLCASSSGISGYEQFFGPGTRLTVL.

The chain has TRBV5-4 and TRBJ2-5; 11 bases map to TRBD2. The ends lost 4 bases at V and 4 bases at J; junction bases unmatched: 9. Germline assignment: CDR1 SGHNT and CDR2 YYREEE (reference sequence). The CDR3 is 16 residues long. In DNA form, the CDR3 reads TGTGCCAGCAGCATCGGGACTAGCGGTTACATAGAGACCCAGTACTTC. The encoded protein is CASSIGTSGYIETQYF.

The chain combines TRBV7-2 with TRBJ2-1; 8 bases match TRBD1. CDR1 and CDR2 (germline): SGHTA, FQGNSA. This CDR3 has 17 residues. V lost 5 bases to trimming and J lost 7 bases; unmatched junction nucleotides: 16. The CDR3 reads CASSPLILQGALNEQFF. The CDR3 DNA follows: TGTGCCAGCAGCCCCCTGATTTTGCAGGGGGCGCTAAATGAGCAGTTCTTC.

The rearrangement joins TRBV7-2 to TRBJ1-1, with 9 bases lining up with TRBD1. With 5 bases clipped from V and 6 bases from J, the junction kept 10 bases outside the gene matches. The CDR3 runs 15 residues. Germline V gives CDR1 SGHTA, CDR2 FQGNSA. CDR3 DNA: TGTGCCAGCAGCCTGGCCGGGACAGGGAGGTCTGAAGCTTTCTTT. Protein sequence: CASSLAGTGRSEAFF.

This clone has only one observation. This chain uses TRBV7-2 with TRBJ2-5; the D gene is possibly TRBD1 (6 bases). Germline values: CDR1 SGHTA, CDR2 FQGNSA. The CDR3 has 14 amino acids. V gave up 4 bases and J gave up 6 bases, with 15 bases separating them. DNA of the CDR3: TGTGCCAGCAGCTCCCACAGGGTAGGGCAGACCCAGTACTTC. Residues: CASSSHRVGQTQYF.

DNA of the CDR3: TGTGCCAGCAGCTTAGCGGGACTTGGGTGGGAGCAGTACGTC. This translates into CASSLAGLGWEQYV. The V gene is TRBV7-2, the J gene TRBJ2-7; the D gene is possibly TRBD2 (6 bases). The CDR3 extends over 14 amino acids. CDR1 and CDR2 (germline): SGHTA, FQGNSA. V was shortened by 0 bases and J by 7 bases, with 13 bases between the two germline ends.

The genes are TRBV4-1 and TRBJ1-2; no reliable D call. Germline V lookup: CDR1 MGHRA, CDR2 YSYEKL. The V gene lost 3 bases and the J gene lost 3 bases, with 14 bases spanning the gap. CDR3 length: 15 amino acids. The CDR3 nucleotides read TGCGCCAGCAGCCAGGACTCCGGGCTCGACTATGGCTACACCTTC. Protein sequence: CASSQDSGLDYGYTF.

V gene TRBV9 combines with J gene TRBJ2-5, with TRBD2 identical over 7 bases. V was clipped by 0 bases and J by 4 bases; unmatched bases: 3. The CDR3 is 14 amino acids. CDR1 is SGDLS and CDR2 is YYNGEE in the germline V gene. The CDR3 nucleotides are TGTGCCAGCAGCGTAGCTACGGGAGGAGAGACCCAGTACTTC. This sequence encodes CASSVATGGETQYF.

J is TRBJ2-1 and V is TRBV24-1, with 11 nucleotides matching TRBD1. After removal of 4 bases from V and 4 bases from J, the junction contained 5 bases not matched to a gene. This CDR3 has 16 residues. The germline gives CDR1 KGHDR, CDR2 SFDVKD. The CDR3 region is CATSDSGTGGYNEQFF. The CDR3, as DNA: TGTGCCACCAGTGACTCCGGGACAGGGGGGTACAATGAGCAGTTCTTC.